The 7 T cell receptor beta chains given below trace back to one sample, sequenced in a study of Ad26.COV2.S vaccination and SARS-CoV-2 variants. The table came from immunoSEQ multiplex PCR; TCRdb's copy has only in-frame clones and leaves some out. The repertoire has 300,000 to 400,000 clones, roughly 88% of them found once; the top ten carry over 5%. Treatment in this sample: around 19 received Ad26.COV2.S at low or high dose, single or two shots; about five received placebo; per-sample allocation not given. Collection of the samples took place on day 63 after the first injection of vaccine or placebo. Source: peripheral blood, taken in a trial of Ad26.COV2.S vaccine versus placebo. The receptors originated from a person between 18 and 65 years old who received the Ad26.COV2.S COVID-19 vaccine or a placebo.

This clone has a single count. The chain is built from TRBV28 and TRBJ2-3, with D possibly being TRBD2 (5 bases). Deletions cut 2 bases from V and 3 bases from J, with 12 bases between. The CDR3 is 15 amino acids. In germline, CDR1 is MDHEN, CDR2 SYDVKM. DNA for the CDR3: TGTGCCAGCAGTTTAACTGGACTTAATACAGATACGCAGTATTTT. This codes for CASSLTGLNTDTQYF.

The chain combines TRBV5-1 with TRBJ2-1, with a tentative D call TRBD2 (5 bases). The CDR3 spans 18 residues. CDR1 is SGHRS, CDR2 YFSETQ, per germline. Deletions cut 0 bases from V and 9 bases from J, with 25 bases between. CDR3 coding DNA: TGCGCCAGCAGCTTGGTATCGATCGGGGATGCTTTGCATAGTGAGCAGTTCTTC. Its translation is CASSLVSIGDALHSEQFF.

J is TRBJ1-6 and V is TRBV9; unclear D gene. From germline, CDR1 is SGDLS and CDR2 YYNGEE. CDR3 length: 17 residues. V gave up 0 bases and J gave up 3 bases, with 13 bases separating them. CDR3 loop: CASSVGAGGSYNSPLHF. CDR3 sequence (DNA): TGTGCCAGCAGCGTAGGGGCGGGTGGGAGCTATAATTCACCCCTCCACTTT.

V usage is TRBV14 and J usage is TRBJ1-4, with TRBD1 matching 7 bases. Germline CDR1 reads SGHDN; CDR2 reads FVKESK. The CDR3 loop spans 16 amino acids. Trimming took 0 bases from V and 7 from J; bases not matched to a gene: 8. CDR3: CASSQDRQGVGEKLFF. The CDR3 DNA is TGTGCCAGCAGCCAAGATAGGCAGGGGGTTGGTGAAAAACTGTTTTTT.

The chain links TRBV19 to TRBJ2-7; D is possibly TRBD2 (6 bases). Trimming shortened V by 5 bases and J by 0 bases, and 17 bases separated the two germline ends. Germline CDR1 and CDR2: LNHDA and SQIVND (reference sequence). The length of the CDR3 is 16 residues. The CDR3 is CASSPPGLSSSYEQYF. The CDR3 region has the DNA TGTGCCAGTAGTCCCCCGGGACTGTCTAGCTCCTACGAGCAGTACTTC.

As for this clone: Distinct nucleotide sequences in the sample also encode this CDR3. The V call is TRBV19, the J call TRBJ2-5, with D hard to call. V lost 8 bases and J lost 4, with 8 bases in between. The CDR3 is 11 amino acids. The germline V gene has CDR1 LNHDA and CDR2 SQIVND (reference sequence). The CDR3 DNA follows: TGTGCCAGTCGAACGGGAGAGACCCAGTACTTC. Amino acids: CASRTGETQYF.

The chain uses TRBV5-4 and TRBJ2-7; either TRBD1 or TRBD2 may fit D (5 bases each). Germline assignment: CDR1 SGHNT and CDR2 YYREEE (reference sequence). CDR3 length: 13 residues. The ends were cut back, 0 bases at V and 7 bases at J, with 11 bases in the middle. In DNA, the CDR3 is TGTGCCAGCAGCTTGGACAGGTCGGGGGAGCAGTACGTC. This encodes CASSLDRSGEQYV.